This TCR beta chain derives from a study of blood T cell repertoires in COVID-19. Study information: The analysed material was cDNA or gDNA that came from T cells, B-cell-depleted T cells, or PBMCs.

Original data processing: Estimated nucleated cell counts came from reference gene primer amplification. Using immunoSEQ multiplex PCR, the repertoire was profiled, and TCRdb retains in-frame clones only, with some absent. V, J and clone size were drawn from that table, and D and trimming were deduced from the DNA. The sample includes roughly 460,000 clones, around nine tenths seen only once; the top ten take approximately 0.92%. Sequencing was done on a sample of peripheral blood. The receptor was derived from a man between 18 and 35 years old with COVID-19, enrolled during active disease.

CDR3 sequence (DNA): TGCGCCAGCAGCCAGCTACCTGCGGGGGGGATCTACGAGCAGTACTTC. Its translation is CASSQLPAGGIYEQYF. The J gene is TRBJ2-7, the V gene TRBV4-1; 9 bases match TRBD2. Germline V CDR1 and CDR2: MGHRA, YSYEKL. The V and J ends lost 3 bases and 3 bases, in that order; junction bases with no gene match: 9. There are 16 residues in the CDR3.